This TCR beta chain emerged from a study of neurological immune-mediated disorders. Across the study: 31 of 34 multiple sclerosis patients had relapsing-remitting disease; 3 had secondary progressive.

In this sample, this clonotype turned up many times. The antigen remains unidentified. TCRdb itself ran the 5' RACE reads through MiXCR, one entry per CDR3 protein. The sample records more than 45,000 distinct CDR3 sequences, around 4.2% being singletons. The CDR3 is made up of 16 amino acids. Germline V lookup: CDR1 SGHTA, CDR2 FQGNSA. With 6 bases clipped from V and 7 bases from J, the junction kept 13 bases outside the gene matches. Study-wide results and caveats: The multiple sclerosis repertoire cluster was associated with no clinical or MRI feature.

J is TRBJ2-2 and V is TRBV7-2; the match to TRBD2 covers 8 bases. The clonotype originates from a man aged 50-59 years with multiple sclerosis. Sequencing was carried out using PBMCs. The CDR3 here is CASRIGVRGVVGELFF. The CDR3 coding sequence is TGTGCCAGCAGAATCGGAGTGCGGGGGGTGGTCGGGGAGCTGTTTTTT.